Following are 22 T cell receptor beta chains from one sample sequenced in a study of T cells expressing NK-cell markers. Each CDR3 protein gets one entry in TCRdb, which reprocessed the 5' RACE reads and gives no DNA. This sample's table has approximately 550,000 distinct CDR3 sequences. What was sequenced was blood T cells: a sorted CD56 or NKG2C T cell subset, CD4+ or CD8+ T cells, or bulk PBMC T cells (not recorded which). The origin of the receptors is a man between 18 and 35 years old in good health.

The rearrangement links TRBV24-1 to TRBJ2-1. Germline loops: CDR1 KGHDR, CDR2 SFDVKD. This CDR3 region has 16 residues. The CDR3 sequence is CATSDLGRSSYNEQFF.

V and J are TRBV4-2 and TRBJ2-3; TCRdb picks TRBD1, but there is no DNA to check that call. The V gene's germline CDR1 is LGHNA and CDR2 YNFKEQ. The CDR3 contains 17 residues. The CDR3 here is CASSQDPAGSDTDTQYF.

The chain uses TRBV4-1 and TRBJ1-1; TCRdb names TRBD1, which stays unverified in the absence of DNA. The CDR3 runs 14 residues. Germline CDR1 reads MGHRA; CDR2 reads YSYEKL. This CDR3 reads CASSQTQGRTEAFF.

This sequence joins TRBV12-3 or TRBV12-4 and TRBJ1-4; lacking DNA, the TRBD1 call made by TCRdb goes unchecked. The CDR3 has 13 residues. CDR3 in amino acids: CASSLLPPRKLFF.

The J gene is TRBJ2-5, the V gene TRBV10-2. The CDR3 is made up of 12 amino acids. Germline CDR1 WSHSY, CDR2 SAAADI. The CDR3 protein is CASSTIQETQYF.

The chain uses TRBV2 and TRBJ2-3; TCRdb lists TRBD2, though no DNA is available to test this call. The CDR3 spans 19 residues. Germline values: CDR1 SNHLY, CDR2 FYNNEI. The CDR3 sequence is CASSPGREAVLGGTDTQYF.

The genes are TRBV6-2 or TRBV6-3 and TRBJ1-5. The CDR3 runs 14 residues. CDR1 and CDR2 from the germline V gene are MNHEY and SVGEGT. CDR3 sequence reads: CASRYTSSNQPQHF.

Here the CDR3 reads CASSSAGGKLFF. This chain joins TRBV12-3 or TRBV12-4 and TRBJ1-4; the D call of TRBD1 rests on TCRdb alone, since no DNA is present to check it. The CDR3 consists of 12 residues.

V is TRBV12-3 or TRBV12-4 and J is TRBJ1-1. The CDR3 extends over 12 amino acids. The CDR3 loop is CASSLGVTEAFF.

The CDR3 region is CASSPPTGITDTQYF. The rearrangement uses TRBV18 and TRBJ2-3; TCRdb's assignment of TRBD1 cannot be checked, as there is no DNA. Germline CDR1 and CDR2: KGHSH and LQKENI. The CDR3 spans 15 residues.

This chain uses TRBV6-2 or TRBV6-3 with TRBJ2-3; TCRdb picks TRBD2, but there is no DNA to check that call. Germline assignment: CDR1 MNHEY and CDR2 SVGEGT. The CDR3 is 15 amino acids. CDR3 residues: CASSDERDHTDTQYF.

The rearrangement links TRBV3-1 to TRBJ2-1. This CDR3 is built from 13 residues. CDR1 is LGHDT, CDR2 YNNKEL, per germline (reference sequence). Here the CDR3 reads CASSQDSGAEQFF.

The chain employs TRBV3-1 and TRBJ2-1; TCRdb selects TRBD1, and the lack of DNA leaves this call unchecked. The CDR3 runs 14 residues. CDR1 is LGHDT, CDR2 YNNKEL, per germline (reference sequence). CDR3 in amino acids: CASRHLRGLGEQFF.

The chain recombines TRBV15 with TRBJ2-1. CDR1 and CDR2 from the germline V gene are LNHNV and YYDKDF (reference sequence). This CDR3 has 17 amino acids. The CDR3 protein is CATSRTSGAGVRNEQFF.

V and J are TRBV9 and TRBJ2-5; TCRdb calls TRBD2, which cannot be checked without DNA. This CDR3 is 16 amino acids long. Germline V lookup: CDR1 SGDLS, CDR2 YYNGEE. Here the CDR3 reads CASSVGAGGGQETQYF.

The rearrangement links TRBV30 to TRBJ1-2. The CDR3 consists of 11 residues. CDR1 and CDR2 from the germline V gene are GTSNPN and SVGIG (reference sequence). The CDR3 protein is CASDGGGGYTF.

The chain uses TRBV5-1 and TRBJ1-1. This CDR3 region has 14 residues. CDR1 is SGHRS, CDR2 YFSETQ, per germline. The CDR3 loop reads CASRYRGRGTEAFF.

The chain carries TRBV19 and TRBJ2-1; the TCRdb call, TRBD1, lacks DNA for checking. Germline V gene lookup returns CDR1 LNHDA and CDR2 SQIVND (reference sequence). The CDR3 sequence is 13 residues long. CDR3 sequence: CASSHPGVNEQFF.

CDR3 residues: CASSLISQLTDTQYF. The rearrangement joins TRBV12-3 or TRBV12-4 to TRBJ2-3. The CDR3 is 15 amino acids.

The chain carries TRBV12-3 or TRBV12-4 and TRBJ2-1; TCRdb gives TRBD1 as the D gene, but with no DNA this cannot be confirmed. CDR3 size: 18 residues. The CDR3 here is CASSLEGKQGTSYNEQFF.

CDR3 sequence reads: CSARRPTAFQETQYF. V and J are TRBV20-1 and TRBJ2-5; TCRdb designates TRBD2, a call that cannot be tested without DNA. This CDR3 has 15 residues. CDR1 DFQATT and CDR2 SNEGSKA come from the germline V gene (reference sequence).

The rearrangement uses TRBV28 and TRBJ2-3; as DNA is missing, the TRBD2 call by TCRdb cannot be tested. The germline gives CDR1 MDHEN, CDR2 SYDVKM. The CDR3 loop spans 15 amino acids. The CDR3 sequence is CASSLARVLTDTQYF.